The 3 T cell receptor beta chains listed next were all sequenced from one sample in a study of blood T cell repertoires in COVID-19. Libraries were prepared by immunoSEQ multiplex PCR; TCRdb keeps only in-frame clonotypes and omits some of them. The sample yields 100,000 or so clones, 70% to 80% seen once. What was sequenced was peripheral blood. The source of these receptors is a man in his fifties or sixties with active or convalescent COVID-19.

V and J are TRBV5-4 and TRBJ1-1, with 9 bases that match TRBD1. The CDR3 sequence is 14 residues long. Germline V gives CDR1 SGHNT, CDR2 YYREEE (reference sequence). V lost 4 bases to trimming and J lost 1 base; unmatched junction nucleotides: 2. Here the CDR3 DNA reads TGTGCCAGCAGCCGGGGACAGGGGAACACTGAAGCTTTCTTT. It yields the protein CASSRGQGNTEAFF.

This clone has a single count. V gene TRBV30 combines with J gene TRBJ2-1; 11 nucleotides agree with TRBD2. V was pared by 4 bases and J by 15 bases, with 11 bases of the junction left unmatched. CDR3 length: 13 amino acids. Germline CDR1 GTSNPN, CDR2 SVGIG (reference sequence). CDR3 in amino acids: CAWTTIAGGDPFF. The CDR3 DNA reads as TGTGCCTGGACCACTATAGCGGGAGGGGATCCGTTCTTC.

This clone was recorded only once. CDR3 DNA sequence: TGTGCCAGTAGCGGGGTTCGGGACATAGACTATGGCTACACCTTC. Amino acids: CASSGVRDIDYGYTF. This chain connects TRBV19 to TRBJ1-2, with D tentatively TRBD1 (6 bases). Germline V CDR1 and CDR2: LNHDA, SQIVND (reference sequence). This CDR3 spans 15 amino acids. V dropped 6 bases and J dropped 3 bases, with 17 bases sitting between them.